Listed below are T cell receptor beta chains from one sample, sequenced in a study of CD8 T cells in ankylosing spondylitis. Each CDR3 protein is one row after TCRdb ran MiXCR on the 5' RACE reads. The sample includes 200,000 or so distinct CDR3 sequences, 18% of them seen just once. The sequenced sample was blood, either unsorted or a sorted T cell fraction (not recorded which). The receptors derive from a male donor aged 10 to 30 with ankylosing spondylitis or in good health (not recorded which). Each CDR3 is given with its conserved first and last residue. A D gene is named only where the DNA matches it firmly. Clone size appears in some rows only: once, few, many, or a class for an expanded clone.

v_call	j_call	clone_size	d_call	cdr3_length	cdr3_aa	cdr3_nt
TRBV6-4	TRBJ2-2	few	TRBD2	14	CASSDTSVGGELFF	TGTGCCAGCAGTGACACTAGCGTTGGCGGGGAGCTGTTTTTT
TRBV7-9	TRBJ2-1	many	TRBD1	12	CASSPLGQEQFF	TGTGCCAGCAGCCCGCTGGGACAGGAGCAGTTCTTC
TRBV29-1	TRBJ2-1	.	TRBD2	13	CSVGTSSLNEQFF	TGCAGCGTTGGGACTAGCTCCCTCAATGAGCAGTTCTTC
TRBV6-2/TRBV6-3	TRBJ1-4	many	.	14	CASSYSGEDEKLFF	TGTGCCAGCAGTTACTCCGGGGAAGATGAAAAACTGTTTTTT
TRBV5-1	TRBJ2-7	.	TRBD1	16	CASSKDRASSSYEQYF	TGCGCCAGCAGCAAGGACAGGGCTAGCAGTTCCTACGAGCAGTACTTC
TRBV6-5	TRBJ2-1	.	TRBD2	17	CASSYSIGRAVIDEQFF	TGTGCCAGCAGTTACTCGATCGGGAGGGCCGTTATTGATGAGCAGTTCTTC
TRBV20-1	TRBJ2-1	few	TRBD2	16	CSATGTSGRTYNEQFF	TGCAGTGCTACCGGGACTAGCGGCCGTACCTACAATGAGCAGTTCTTC
TRBV20-1	TRBJ2-6	many	.	15	CSARLGPSGANVLTF	TGCAGTGCTAGGTTAGGACCCTCTGGGGCCAACGTCCTGACTTTC
TRBV6-2/TRBV6-3	TRBJ1-2	.	.	11	CASSYNYGYTF	TGTGCCAGCAGTTACAACTATGGCTACACCTTC
TRBV6-4	TRBJ2-7	.	.	12	CASSGLTYEQYF	TGTGCCAGCAGTGGACTTACCTACGAGCAGTACTTC
TRBV2	TRBJ1-1	many	.	13	CASSELEGTEAFF	TGTGCCAGCAGCGAATTGGAAGGCACTGAAGCTTTCTTT
TRBV12-3/TRBV12-4	TRBJ2-5	many	TRBD2	18	CASSTGTSGRVVLETQYF	TGTGCCAGCAGCACCGGGACTAGCGGGAGGGTGGTCCTGGAGACCCAGTACTTC
TRBV2	TRBJ2-1	many	TRBD1	13	CASKGDSYNEQFF	TGTGCCAGCAAAGGGGACAGTTACAATGAGCAGTTCTTC
TRBV3-1	TRBJ2-1	many	.	15	CASSQVAGPYNEQFF	TGTGCCAGCAGCCAAGTGGCGGGACCGTACAATGAGCAGTTCTTC
TRBV18	TRBJ2-7	many	TRBD1	15	CASSPFGQGLSEQYF	TGTGCCAGCTCACCGTTCGGACAGGGGCTAAGCGAGCAGTACTTC
TRBV7-8	TRBJ2-7	many	TRBD2	15	CASSLSPPGRDEQYF	TGTGCCAGCAGCTTAAGCCCCCCAGGGAGGGACGAGCAGTACTTC
TRBV9	TRBJ2-2	many	.	13	CASSPSPGGELFF	TGTGCCAGCAGCCCCAGTCCCGGCGGGGAGCTGTTTTTT
TRBV10-2	TRBJ2-1	many	TRBD2	15	CASTGWGAGHNEQFF	TGCGCCAGCACGGGCTGGGGAGCGGGGCACAATGAGCAGTTCTTC
TRBV7-9	TRBJ2-2	many	.	12	CASSPTTGELFF	TGTGCCAGCAGCCCAACCACCGGGGAGCTGTTTTTT
TRBV2	TRBJ1-4	many	.	15	CASSSDWTTNEKLFF	TGTGCCAGCAGTTCGGACTGGACAACTAATGAAAAACTGTTTTTT
TRBV29-1	TRBJ2-5	few	.	12	CSVEDHGETQYF	TGCAGCGTTGAAGATCATGGGGAGACCCAGTACTTC
TRBV7-2	TRBJ2-7	many	TRBD2	17	CASSRKGLAGGEYEQYF	TGTGCCAGCAGCCGCAAGGGACTAGCGGGGGGAGAATACGAGCAGTACTTC
TRBV9	TRBJ1-2	many	.	14	CASSVGGDNYGYTF	TGTGCCAGCAGCGTGGGGGGGGATAACTATGGCTACACCTTC
TRBV6-2/TRBV6-3	TRBJ1-1	many	TRBD1	16	CASQFKTGGPDTEAFF	TGTGCCAGCCAATTCAAGACAGGGGGGCCCGACACTGAAGCTTTCTTT
TRBV6-2/TRBV6-3	TRBJ2-2	many	.	12	CASSYPLQELFF	TGTGCCAGCAGTTACCCTCTCCAGGAGCTGTTTTTT
TRBV7-2	TRBJ2-3	many	.	16	CASSLLWQSSTDTQYF	TGTGCCAGCAGCTTACTTTGGCAATCTAGCACAGATACGCAGTATTTT
TRBV19	TRBJ2-2	many	.	12	CASRGGGRELFF	TGTGCCAGCAGGGGTGGGGGTCGGGAGCTGTTTTTT
TRBV13	TRBJ2-5	many	.	13	CASSFSDLGTQYF	TGTGCCAGCAGCTTCTCTGACCTCGGGACCCAGTACTTC
TRBV20-1	TRBJ2-1	once	.	15	CSARGPGDSYNEQFF	TGCAGTGCTAGGGGGCCGGGAGACTCCTACAATGAGCAGTTCTTC
TRBV7-6	TRBJ2-1	.	.	16	CASSLGSSWGNNEQFF	TGTGCCAGCAGCTTAGGGTCCAGTTGGGGTAACAATGAGCAGTTCTTC
TRBV12-3/TRBV12-4	TRBJ2-1	.	TRBD2	15	CASTDGLAGDNEQFF	TGTGCCAGCACCGATGGACTAGCGGGCGACAATGAGCAGTTCTTC
TRBV20-1	TRBJ2-5	many	.	13	CSARLTSQETQYF	TGCAGTGCCCGATTGACTAGCCAAGAGACCCAGTACTTC
TRBV12-3/TRBV12-4	TRBJ2-1	many	.	17	CASRRRVGGGPPNEQFF	TGTGCCAGCCGCAGGCGGGTGGGAGGGGGTCCGCCCAATGAGCAGTTCTTC
TRBV4-1	TRBJ2-1	many	.	17	CASSQEGTPLPGNEQFF	TGCGCCAGCAGCCAAGAAGGAACCCCATTACCTGGGAATGAGCAGTTCTTC
TRBV4-3	TRBJ1-6	many	.	12	CASSQVGQPLHF	TGCGCCAGCAGCCAAGTGGGCCAACCCCTCCACTTT
TRBV18	TRBJ2-1	.	TRBD1	16	CASSSLGTGVDNEQFF	TGTGCCAGCTCATCCCTCGGAACAGGGGTGGACAATGAGCAGTTCTTC
TRBV4-3	TRBJ2-2	.	TRBD1	21	CASSQDGIGTGVLGDTGELFF	TGCGCCAGCAGCCAAGATGGGATAGGGACAGGAGTGTTGGGGGACACCGGGGAGCTGTTTTTT
TRBV25-1	TRBJ2-3	many	TRBD2	15	CASSVTSGFTDTQYF	TGTGCCAGCAGTGTAACTAGCGGTTTCACAGATACGCAGTATTTT
TRBV11-3	TRBJ1-1	.	.	14	CASSTQGLNTEAFF	TGTGCCAGCAGCACACAGGGATTGAACACTGAAGCTTTCTTT
TRBV20-1	TRBJ2-7	many	.	10	CSATTYEQYF	TGCAGTGCTACCACCTACGAGCAGTACTTC
TRBV30	TRBJ2-2	.	.	15	CAWGDRRKNTGELFF	TGTGCCTGGGGGGATCGGCGAAAGAACACCGGGGAGCTGTTTTTT
TRBV11-2	TRBJ2-3	.	TRBD2	16	CASSGIAGGGTDTQYF	TGTGCCAGCAGCGGGATAGCGGGAGGAGGCACAGATACGCAGTATTTT
TRBV11-3	TRBJ2-2	many	.	12	CASSRSFGELFF	TGTGCCAGCAGCCGTTCCTTCGGGGAGCTGTTTTTT
TRBV9	TRBJ2-6	many	.	17	CASSATTQGPGANVLTF	TGTGCCAGCAGCGCTACCACTCAGGGACCTGGGGCCAACGTCCTGACTTTC
TRBV4-2	TRBJ2-1	many	TRBD1	16	CASSQVAGQGINEQFF	TGTGCCAGCAGCCAAGTTGCGGGACAGGGCATCAATGAGCAGTTCTTC
TRBV15	TRBJ2-1	many	TRBD2	16	CATSRVSGRPYNEQFF	TGTGCCACCAGCAGAGTTAGCGGGAGGCCCTACAATGAGCAGTTCTTC
TRBV18	TRBJ1-4	many	.	13	CASSPLEGEKLFF	TGTGCCAGCTCCCCCCTCGAGGGGGAAAAACTGTTTTTT
TRBV29-1	TRBJ2-1	few	TRBD2	14	CSVEEWGGIGEQFF	TGCAGCGTTGAAGAGTGGGGAGGGATCGGTGAGCAGTTCTTC
TRBV12-3/TRBV12-4	TRBJ1-6	many	.	12	CASSRESSPLHF	TGTGCCAGCAGCCGGGAAAGTTCACCCCTCCACTTT
TRBV11-2	TRBJ1-5	many	TRBD1	15	CASSPGQGGNQPQHF	TGTGCCAGCAGCCCGGGACAGGGCGGCAATCAGCCCCAGCATTTT
TRBV20-1	TRBJ1-1	many	.	12	CSARGGGTEAFF	TGCAGTGCTAGGGGCGGGGGCACTGAAGCTTTCTTT
TRBV6-2/TRBV6-3	TRBJ2-7	many	.	15	CASSYSRTSNYEQYF	TGTGCCAGCAGTTACTCGAGGACATCGAACTACGAGCAGTACTTC